This TCR beta chain was sequenced for a study of a mutant IDH1 vaccine in newly diagnosed glioma. Overall study: Previous treatment comprised radiotherapy, temozolomide, or both, mostly both. Findings and caveats of the study: Evidence of vaccine-induced immune responses was documented in approximately 93% of patients. Shifts in the top peripheral T cell clonotypes seemed unrelated to pseudoprogression.

As regards this clone: Its antigen is currently unknown.

Time point: baseline, week 1 (first vaccination visit). Treatment specified: pre-vaccination baseline after standard-of-care therapy. The donors' diagnosis was new WHO grade 3 or 4 astrocytoma that was IDH1-mutant and ATRX-lost. Only in-frame clones appear in the TCRdb table, and some are missing; sequencing was by immunoSEQ multiplex PCR. The profile shows tens of thousands of clones, over 75% of them singletons. The junction had 11 bases not matched to a gene; V was cut back by 0 bases and J by 3 bases. This CDR3 contains 17 residues. CDR1 and CDR2 (germline): SGHDT, YYEEEE. This material consisted of PBMCs, taken from a glioma patient treated with radiotherapy, temozolomide or both. The V and J genes are TRBV5-6 and TRBJ1-2, with 7 bases matching TRBD1. The TCR comes from a man younger than 45 with glioma. The CDR3 region is CASSLAHRGALDYGYTF. Here the CDR3 DNA reads TGTGCCAGCAGCTTGGCCCACAGGGGCGCTCTCGACTATGGCTACACCTTC.